This note documents a single TCR beta chain sequence. PCR used 60 Vbeta primers and 13 Jbeta primers. How the authors handled the data: Unique TCR beta chains totaled roughly 80 million in a later count, with roughly 11 million of them shared. Here immunoSEQ multiplex PCR was the method, and the copy in TCRdb shows in-frame clones only, minus some. V and J calls and clone size are as listed in that table; D and trimming were resolved from the DNA. The sample shows some 160,000 clones, approximately 78% of them seen only once. Germline CDR1 and CDR2: SGHTA and FQGNSA. The V gene lost 2 bases and the J gene lost 5 bases, with 9 bases spanning the gap. This CDR3 has 13 residues. This specimen comes from a study of cytomegalovirus exposure and HLA in healthy donors.

Sequenced input: PBMCs. The clonotype originates from a woman aged 35 to 49 in good health and CMV-seronegative. The chain uses TRBV7-2 and TRBJ2-5; TRBD2 might be the D (5 bases). Here the CDR3 reads CASSLPSIETQYF. The CDR3 DNA follows: TGTGCCAGCAGCTTACCTAGCATCGAGACCCAGTACTTC.